This entry is about one T cell receptor (beta chain). Its antigen is undetermined. Only in-frame clones appear in the TCRdb table, and some are missing; sequencing was by immunoSEQ multiplex PCR. The sample offers 30,000 to 50,000 clones and no singletons, the top ten holding 4.5%. The trim removed 4 bases at V and 5 bases at J, leaving 3 bases unmatched. The CDR3 has 13 amino acids. The germline gives CDR1 SGHNT, CDR2 YYREEE (reference sequence). The data stem from a study of T cells after posttransplantation cyclophosphamide. General study results and limits: Blood and skin or GI T cell repertoires showed limited TRB overlap.

Material: PBMCs. The V call is TRBV5-4, the J call TRBJ2-5; 9 positions agree with TRBD1. The receptor's source is a woman in her forties or fifties in good health and a related stem cell transplant donor. This CDR3 is CASSRDRAETQYF. The CDR3 DNA is TGTGCCAGCAGCCGGGACAGGGCGGAGACCCAGTACTTC.